This T cell receptor (beta chain) is from a study of T cells after posttransplantation cyclophosphamide. In this sample, this clone turned up many times. This CDR3 region has 16 residues. Germline V gene data show CDR1 as LNHNV and CDR2 as YYDKDF (reference sequence). Trimming removed 1 base from V and 0 bases from J, with 9 bases in between. Some clones are missing from TCRdb's copy, which holds only in-frame ones; the method was immunoSEQ multiplex PCR. The sample contains tens of thousands of clones, none of them singletons. The source material was PBMCs. This receptor was obtained from a man aged 35 to 55 in good health, CMV-negative, and a related stem cell transplant donor. The rearrangement uses TRBV15 and TRBJ1-4; D ambiguous. Here the CDR3 reads CATSRAYSPTNEKLFF. CDR3 DNA sequence: TGTGCCACCAGCAGAGCCTACAGTCCAACTAATGAAAAACTGTTTTTT.